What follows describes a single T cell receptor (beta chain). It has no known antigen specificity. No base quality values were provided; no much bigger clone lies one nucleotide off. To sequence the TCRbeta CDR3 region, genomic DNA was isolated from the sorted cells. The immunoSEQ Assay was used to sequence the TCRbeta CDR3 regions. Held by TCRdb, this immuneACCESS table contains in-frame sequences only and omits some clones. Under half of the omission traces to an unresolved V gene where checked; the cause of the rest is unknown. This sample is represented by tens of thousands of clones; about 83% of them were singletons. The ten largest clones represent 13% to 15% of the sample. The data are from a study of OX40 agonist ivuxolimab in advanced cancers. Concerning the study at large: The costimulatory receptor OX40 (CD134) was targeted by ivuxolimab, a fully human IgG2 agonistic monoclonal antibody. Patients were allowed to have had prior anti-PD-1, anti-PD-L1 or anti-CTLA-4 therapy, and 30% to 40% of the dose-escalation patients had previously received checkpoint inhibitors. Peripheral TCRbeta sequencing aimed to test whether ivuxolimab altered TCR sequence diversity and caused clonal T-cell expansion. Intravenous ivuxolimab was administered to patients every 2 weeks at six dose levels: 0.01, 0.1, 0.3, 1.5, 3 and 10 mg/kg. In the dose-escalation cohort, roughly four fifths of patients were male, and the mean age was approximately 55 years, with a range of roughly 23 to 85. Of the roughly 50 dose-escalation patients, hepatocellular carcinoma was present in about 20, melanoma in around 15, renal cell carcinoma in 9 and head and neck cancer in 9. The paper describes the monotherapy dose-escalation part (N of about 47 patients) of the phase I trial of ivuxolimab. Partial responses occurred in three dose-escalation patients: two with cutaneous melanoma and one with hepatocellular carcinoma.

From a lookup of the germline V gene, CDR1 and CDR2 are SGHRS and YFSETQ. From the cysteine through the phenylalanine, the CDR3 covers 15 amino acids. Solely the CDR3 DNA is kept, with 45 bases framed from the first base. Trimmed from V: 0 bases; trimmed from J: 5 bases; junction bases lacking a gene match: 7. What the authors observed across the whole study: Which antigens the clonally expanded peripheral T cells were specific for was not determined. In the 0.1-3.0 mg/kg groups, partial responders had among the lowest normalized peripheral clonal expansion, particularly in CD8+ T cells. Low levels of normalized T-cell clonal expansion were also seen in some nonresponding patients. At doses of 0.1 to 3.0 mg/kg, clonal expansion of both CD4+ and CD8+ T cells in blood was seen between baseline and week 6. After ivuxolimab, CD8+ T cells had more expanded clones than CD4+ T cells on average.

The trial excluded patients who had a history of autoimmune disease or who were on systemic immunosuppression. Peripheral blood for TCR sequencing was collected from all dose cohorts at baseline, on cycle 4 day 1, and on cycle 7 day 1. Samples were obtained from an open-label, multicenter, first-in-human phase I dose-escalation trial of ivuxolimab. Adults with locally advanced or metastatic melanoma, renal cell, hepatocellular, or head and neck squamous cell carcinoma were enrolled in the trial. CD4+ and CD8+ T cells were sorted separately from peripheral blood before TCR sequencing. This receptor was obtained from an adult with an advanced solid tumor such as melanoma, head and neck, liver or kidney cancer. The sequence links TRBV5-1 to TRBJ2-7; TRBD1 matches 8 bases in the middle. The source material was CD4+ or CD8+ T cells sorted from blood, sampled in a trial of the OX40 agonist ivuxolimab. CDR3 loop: CASSLARTGNDEQYF. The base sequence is TGCGCCAGCAGCTTGGCCAGGACAGGGAACGACGAGCAGTACTTC.